The rows below give T cell receptor beta chains drawn from one sample of a study of control samples from healthy donors and cancer patients. Profiled with immunoSEQ multiplex PCR; TCRdb holds only in-frame clones, not every one. This repertoire shows 60,000 to 95,000 clones, more than 80% found once; its top ten account for about 14%. Specimen: blood. Receptors were obtained from a man in his fifties or sixties in good health. CDR3s include the opening cysteine and the closing phenylalanine or tryptophan. Fields, in order: CDR3 protein, CDR3 DNA, V gene, J gene, D gene, clone size. D genes are given only for firm matches. Only some rows state a clone size, as once, few, many or a class for expanded clones.

CDR3: CASSSRTSSEAQYF
DNA: TGTGCCAGCAGCTCCCGAACCTCTAGCGAGGCCCAGTACTTC
V: TRBV3-1/TRBV3-2
J: TRBJ2-5
D: NA
size: few

CDR3: CASSLELAGGGETQYF
DNA: TGTGCCAGCAGCTTAGAACTAGCGGGAGGGGGAGAGACCCAGTACTTC
V: TRBV11-2
J: TRBJ2-5
D: TRBD2
size: once

CDR3: CASSITLTYGYTF
DNA: TGTGCCAGTAGTATCACTCTAACCTATGGCTACACCTTC
V: TRBV19
J: TRBJ1-2
D: NA
size: few

CDR3: CASSPGSSQLNTEAFF
DNA: TGTGCCAGCAGCCCCGGGTCCTCGCAATTGAACACTGAAGCTTTCTTT
V: TRBV3-1/TRBV3-2
J: TRBJ1-1
D: NA
size: NA

CDR3: CASRASGTNEQYF
DNA: TGTGCCAGCAGGGCTAGCGGGACCAACGAGCAGTACTTC
V: TRBV12-3/TRBV12-4
J: TRBJ2-7
D: TRBD2
size: NA

CDR3: CASRASGREHRGAVF
DNA: TGTGCCAGCAGGGCTAGCGGGAGGGAACACCGGGGAGCTGTTTTT
V: TRBV7-9
J: TRBJ2-2
D: TRBD2
size: NA

CDR3: CATSIGTTLYNEQFF
DNA: TGTGCCACCAGCATTGGGACTACCCTCTACAATGAGCAGTTCTTC
V: TRBV15
J: TRBJ2-1
D: TRBD2
size: NA

CDR3: CASSSAGGSYEQYF
DNA: TGTGCCAGCAGTTCGGCGGGAGGCTCCTACGAGCAGTACTTC
V: TRBV28
J: TRBJ2-7
D: TRBD2
size: NA

CDR3: CASSYARGTSGNEQFF
DNA: TGTGCCAGCAGTTACGCCCGTGGGACTAGTGGCAATGAGCAGTTCTTC
V: TRBV6-2/TRBV6-3
J: TRBJ2-1
D: TRBD2
size: NA

CDR3: CASSPGHSSPLHF
DNA: TGTGCCAGCAGTCCGGGACACTCTTCACCCCTCCACTTT
V: TRBV6-5
J: TRBJ1-6
D: NA
size: NA

CDR3: CASSPSRTSYNEQFF
DNA: TGTGCCAGCAGCCCCAGTCGAACCTCCTACAATGAGCAGTTCTTC
V: TRBV5-6
J: TRBJ2-1
D: NA
size: NA

CDR3: CASSLGNRGSYEQYF
DNA: TGTGCCAGCAGCTTGGGTAACAGGGGGTCCTACGAGCAGTACTTC
V: TRBV5-6
J: TRBJ2-7
D: TRBD1
size: NA

CDR3: CASSLEGLSYNEQFF
DNA: TGTGCCAGCAGCTTAGAGGGACTCTCCTACAATGAGCAGTTCTTC
V: TRBV7-3
J: TRBJ2-1
D: NA
size: NA

CDR3: CASSLGSGEQFF
DNA: TGTGCCAGCAGTTTGGGGAGTGGTGAGCAGTTCTTC
V: TRBV12-3/TRBV12-4
J: TRBJ2-1
D: NA
size: NA

CDR3: CASSIRLAGEQFF
DNA: TGTGCCAGCAGCATTCGACTAGCGGGGGAGCAGTTCTTC
V: TRBV11-2
J: TRBJ2-1
D: TRBD2
size: NA

CDR3: CASSPGSGLAGSTDTQYF
DNA: TGTGCCAGTAGTCCGGGTTCTGGACTAGCGGGGAGCACAGATACGCAGTATTTT
V: TRBV19
J: TRBJ2-3
D: TRBD2
size: NA

CDR3: CASSSGLAGPYQETQYF
DNA: TGTGCCAGCAGCTCGGGACTAGCGGGGCCCTACCAAGAGACCCAGTACTTC
V: TRBV7-2
J: TRBJ2-5
D: TRBD2
size: NA

CDR3: CASSYFGSYTDTQYF
DNA: TGTGCCAGCAGTTACTTCGGGTCGTACACAGATACGCAGTATTTT
V: TRBV6-2/TRBV6-3
J: TRBJ2-3
D: NA
size: NA

CDR3: CASSQESLTGGANVLTF
DNA: TGTGCCAGCAGCCAAGAGAGTCTTACGGGAGGGGCCAACGTCCTGACTTTC
V: TRBV3-1/TRBV3-2
J: TRBJ2-6
D: NA
size: NA

CDR3: CASKQGAGNEQFF
DNA: TGTGCCAGTAAACAGGGGGCTGGCAATGAGCAGTTCTTC
V: TRBV7-9
J: TRBJ2-1
D: TRBD1
size: NA

CDR3: CASSLVGLAGVAADTQYF
DNA: TGCGCCAGCAGCTTGGTCGGACTAGCGGGAGTGGCGGCAGATACGCAGTATTTT
V: TRBV5-1
J: TRBJ2-3
D: TRBD2
size: NA

CDR3: CASTSGGGMEETQYF
DNA: TGTGCCAGCACCTCTGGCGGGGGTATGGAAGAGACCCAGTACTTC
V: TRBV5-6
J: TRBJ2-5
D: TRBD2
size: once

CDR3: CASSSPGTSRTEQFF
DNA: TGCGCCAGCAGCTCGCCCGGGACTAGCCGGACTGAGCAGTTCTTC
V: TRBV5-1
J: TRBJ2-1
D: TRBD2
size: NA

CDR3: CASSAGTPGPVLTF
DNA: TGTGCCAGCAGCGCGGGGACACCCGGCCCAGTCCTGACTTTC
V: TRBV9
J: TRBJ2-6
D: NA
size: once

CDR3: CASSHRLAGSQGVADTQYF
DNA: TGCGCCAGCAGCCATCGACTAGCGGGGTCCCAGGGGGTCGCAGATACGCAGTATTTT
V: TRBV4-3
J: TRBJ2-3
D: TRBD2
size: NA

CDR3: CASSFSGNTIYF
DNA: TGTGCCAGCAGCTTCTCTGGAAACACCATATATTTT
V: TRBV12-3/TRBV12-4
J: TRBJ1-3
D: NA
size: NA

CDR3: CASGEAANYGYTF
DNA: TGTGCCAGCGGAGAAGCAGCTAACTATGGCTACACCTTC
V: TRBV7-9
J: TRBJ1-2
D: NA
size: NA